Sequencing of this T cell receptor beta chain was carried out in a study of cytomegalovirus exposure and HLA in healthy donors. As concerns this clone: Its antigen is currently unknown.

Overall study findings and caveats: There were 164 TCR beta chains listed as cytomegalovirus-associated.

It was with 60 Vbeta and 13 Jbeta primers that the PCR ran. TCRdb's copy holds only in-frame clones and misses some; the assay was immunoSEQ multiplex PCR. The table has almost 95,000 clones, 50% to 75% seen once. Likely unrecorded immune exposures existed in these nominally healthy donors. CDR1 SGHNT and CDR2 YYREEE come from the germline V gene (reference sequence). The ends lost 10 bases at V and 6 bases at J; junction bases unmatched: 6. There are 11 residues in the CDR3. The sample consisted of PBMCs. This receptor was obtained from a man aged 25 to 40 in good health and CMV-seronegative. The chain links TRBV5-4 to TRBJ1-1, with 7 bases aligning to TRBD1. The CDR3 coding sequence is TGTGCCTCACAGGGGTACGCTGAAGCTTTCTTT. Its protein product is CASQGYAEAFF. The full variable domain, completed using reference TRBV5-4 and TRBJ1-1, is ETGVTQSPTHLIKTRGQQVTLRCSSQSGHNTVSWYQQALGQGPQFIFQYYREEENGRGNFPPRFSGLQFPNYSSELNVNALELDDSALYLCASQGYAEAFFGQGTRLTVV.